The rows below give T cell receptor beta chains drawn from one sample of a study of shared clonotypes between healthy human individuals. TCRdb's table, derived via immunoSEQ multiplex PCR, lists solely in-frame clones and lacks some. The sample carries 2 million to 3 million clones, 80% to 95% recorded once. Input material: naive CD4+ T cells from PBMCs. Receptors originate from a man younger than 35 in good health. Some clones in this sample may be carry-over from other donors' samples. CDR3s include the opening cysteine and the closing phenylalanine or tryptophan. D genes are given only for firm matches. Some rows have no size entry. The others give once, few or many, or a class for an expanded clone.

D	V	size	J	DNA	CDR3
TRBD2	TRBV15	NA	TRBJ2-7	TGTGCCACCAGCAGAGGTTTGGGACTAGTCTACGAGCAGTACTTC	CATSRGLGLVYEQYF
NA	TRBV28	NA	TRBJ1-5	TGTGCCAGCAGGGATAGCAATCAGCCCCAGCATTTT	CASRDSNQPQHF
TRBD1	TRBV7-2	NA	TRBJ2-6	TGTGCCAGCAGCTCGGGACAGGGAGTCCCGTCTGGGGCCAACGTCCTGACTTTC	CASSSGQGVPSGANVLTF
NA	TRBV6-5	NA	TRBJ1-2	TGTGCCAGCAGTCCTGGTGAGGCGGGGTCAAGTGGCTACACCTTC	CASSPGEAGSSGYTF
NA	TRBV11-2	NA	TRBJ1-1	TGTGCCAGCAGCTTAGATCGGGGGGTCGCTTTCTTT	CASSLDRGVAFF
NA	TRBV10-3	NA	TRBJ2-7	TGTGCCATCAGGGATTTATACGAGCAGTACTTC	CAIRDLYEQYF
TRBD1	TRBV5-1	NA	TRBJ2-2	TGCGCCAGCAGCACGGGACAGCCGCTTTCGAACACCGGGGAGCTGTTTTTT	CASSTGQPLSNTGELFF
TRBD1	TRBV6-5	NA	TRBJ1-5	TGTGCCAGCAGTACGGGACAGGGGGCCGGTCAGCCCCAGCATTTT	CASSTGQGAGQPQHF
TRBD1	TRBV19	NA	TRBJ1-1	TGTGCCAGTAGTATATTAGGGACAGCGATGAGCACTGAAGCTTTCTTT	CASSILGTAMSTEAFF
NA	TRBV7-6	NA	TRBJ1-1	TGTGCCAGCAGCTTAGCACTTAGCACTGAAGCTTTCTTT	CASSLALSTEAFF
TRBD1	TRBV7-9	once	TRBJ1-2	TGTGCCAGCACCCGGTGGACAGGCGAAACTAACTATGGCTACACCTTC	CASTRWTGETNYGYTF
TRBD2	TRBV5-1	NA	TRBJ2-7	TGCGCCAGCAGAATGGGACTAGCGGAATTCTACGAGCAGTACTTC	CASRMGLAEFYEQYF
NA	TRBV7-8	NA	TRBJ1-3	TGTGCCAGCAGCAAACGCAGGGAAAACTCTGGAAACACCATATATTTT	CASSKRRENSGNTIYF
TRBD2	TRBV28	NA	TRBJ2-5	TGTGCCCACGGGCTAGCGGGAGTAGAGACCCAGTACTTC	CAHGLAGVETQYF
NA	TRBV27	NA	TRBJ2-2	TGTGCCAGCACCCTTTGGGGGGCCGGGGAGCTGTTTTTT	CASTLWGAGELFF